These 9 T cell receptor beta chains originate from one sample sequenced in a study of cytomegalovirus exposure and HLA in healthy donors. PCR primers comprised 60 Vbeta and 13 Jbeta primers. Measured with immunoSEQ multiplex PCR; TCRdb has only the in-frame clones, and not every one. The data show about 180,000 clones, 70% to 80% seen once. The sample comprised PBMCs. The receptors here all came from a man younger than 35 in good health and CMV-seronegative.

The rearrangement joins TRBV2 to TRBJ1-2; TRBD1 matches at 7 bases. The CDR3 loop spans 15 amino acids. Per the germline V gene, CDR1 is SNHLY and CDR2 is FYNNEI. V shed 6 bases, J shed 2 bases, and the junction held 9 bases outside the gene matches. Written as DNA, the CDR3 is TGTGCCAGCAGCCACGCGGGACAGATGAACTATGGCTACACCTTC. Protein product: CASSHAGQMNYGYTF.

The chain couples TRBV5-1 to TRBJ2-3; 8 nucleotides match TRBD2. Germline CDR1 SGHRS, CDR2 YFSETQ. The CDR3 is made up of 16 amino acids. With V trimmed by 4 bases and J by 5 bases, 12 bases remained unmatched. CDR3 protein: CASSPPSLAGGDTQYF. CDR3 sequence (DNA): TGCGCCAGCAGCCCCCCGAGTCTAGCGGGCGGAGATACGCAGTATTTT.

The chain carries TRBV29-1 and TRBJ2-7; D is ambiguous. V gave up 3 bases and J gave up 2 bases, with 8 bases separating them. Per germline, CDR1 SQVTM and CDR2 ANQGSEA. This CDR3 comprises 12 residues. The CDR3 sequence is CSVEHRPYEQYF. The DNA for the CDR3 is TGCAGCGTTGAGCACAGACCCTACGAGCAGTACTTC.

The CDR3 is CSASPGNEQYF. DNA of the CDR3: TGCAGTGCTAGTCCGGGGAACGAGCAGTACTTC. The chain has TRBV20-1 and TRBJ2-7, with D tentatively TRBD2 (5 bases). The ends were cut back, 3 bases at V and 5 bases at J, with 8 bases in the middle. Germline lookup yields CDR1 DFQATT and CDR2 SNEGSKA (reference sequence). The CDR3 spans 11 residues.

The chain combines TRBV18 with TRBJ2-3; D gene uncertain. Germline CDR1 and CDR2: KGHSH and LQKENI. The germline V and J ends were trimmed by 2 bases and 0 bases, with 12 bases remaining between them. This CDR3 has 16 residues. CDR3 in DNA: TGTGCCAGCTCACCAACTCAGGTCTCTAGCACAGATACGCAGTATTTT. Protein product: CASSPTQVSSTDTQYF.

The chain has TRBV9 and TRBJ2-3, with TRBD1 identical over 9 bases. Trimming at V came to 0 bases and at J to 9 bases, leaving 11 bases not matched to a gene. CDR3 length equals 16 residues. Germline loops: CDR1 SGDLS, CDR2 YYNGEE. This chain's CDR3 is CASSVVGGAGTGTQYF. The CDR3, as DNA: TGTGCCAGCAGCGTAGTGGGGGGTGCAGGGACAGGGACGCAGTATTTT.

The chain joins TRBV6-5 to TRBJ2-5, with D tentatively TRBD2 (5 bases). Trimming pared 2 bases from V and 5 bases from J, leaving 6 bases between. The CDR3 covers 12 residues. Germline values: CDR1 MNHEY, CDR2 SVGAGI. This chain's CDR3 is CASSYGGETQYF. The CDR3 nucleotides are TGTGCCAGCAGTTACGGCGGGGAGACCCAGTACTTC.

The chain uses TRBV7-9 and TRBJ2-1, with D possibly TRBD2 on 8 matching bases. The V and J ends lost 5 bases and 14 bases respectively, with 25 bases between them. Germline CDR1 reads SEHNR; CDR2 reads FQNEAQ (reference sequence). The CDR3 runs 15 residues. The CDR3 region is CASSPQGQGLAAEFF. For the CDR3, the DNA is TGTGCCAGCAGCCCACAGGGGCAAGGACTAGCTGCGGAGTTCTTC. The full variable domain, its missing parts supplied by reference TRBV7-9 and TRBJ2-1, is DTGVSQNPRHKITKRGQNVTFRCDPISEHNRLYWYRQTLGQGPEFLTYFQNEAQLEKSRLLSDRFSAERPKGSFSTLEIQRTEQGDSAMYLCASSPQGQGLAAEFFGPGTRLTVL.

The V gene is TRBV6-6, the J gene TRBJ1-1, with 10 positions matching TRBD1. CDR1 is MNHNY and CDR2 is SVGAGI in the germline V gene (reference sequence). V gave up 2 bases and J gave up 3 bases; unmatched junction bases: 0. The CDR3 contains 14 residues. The chain's CDR3 is CASSYGTGDTEAFF. CDR3 DNA: TGTGCCAGCAGTTACGGGACAGGGGACACTGAAGCTTTCTTT.